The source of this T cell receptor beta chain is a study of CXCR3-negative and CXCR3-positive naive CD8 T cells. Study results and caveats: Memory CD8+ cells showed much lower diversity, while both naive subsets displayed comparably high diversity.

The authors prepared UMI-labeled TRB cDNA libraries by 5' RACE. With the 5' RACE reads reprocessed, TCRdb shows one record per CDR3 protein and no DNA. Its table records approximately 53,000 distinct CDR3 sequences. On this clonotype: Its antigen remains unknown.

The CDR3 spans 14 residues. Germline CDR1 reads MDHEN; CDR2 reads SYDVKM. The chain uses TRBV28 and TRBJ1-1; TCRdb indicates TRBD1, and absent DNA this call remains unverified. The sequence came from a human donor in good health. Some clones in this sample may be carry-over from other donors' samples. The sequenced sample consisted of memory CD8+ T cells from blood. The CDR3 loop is CASSLWGMRGEAFF.